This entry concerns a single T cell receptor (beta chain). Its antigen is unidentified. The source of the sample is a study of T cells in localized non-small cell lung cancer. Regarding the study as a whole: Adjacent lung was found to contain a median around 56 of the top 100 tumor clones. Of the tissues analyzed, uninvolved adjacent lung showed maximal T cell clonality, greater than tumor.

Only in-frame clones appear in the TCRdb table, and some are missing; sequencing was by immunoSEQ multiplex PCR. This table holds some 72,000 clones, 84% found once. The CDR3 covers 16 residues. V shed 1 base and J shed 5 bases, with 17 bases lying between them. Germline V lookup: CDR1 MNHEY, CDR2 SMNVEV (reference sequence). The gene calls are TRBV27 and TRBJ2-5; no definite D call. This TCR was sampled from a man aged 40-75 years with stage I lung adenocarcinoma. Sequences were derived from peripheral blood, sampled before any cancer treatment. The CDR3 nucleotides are TGTGCCAGCAGTTTATTGGCCACCAAGGGTGCGGAGACCCAGTACTTC. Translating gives CASSLLATKGAETQYF.